This T cell receptor beta chain derives from a study of CD8+CD57+ T cells in acquired aplastic anemia. TCR beta VDJ and CDR3 profiling used genomic DNA as template. TCRdb re-analysed the reads in MiXCR, keeping a single row per CDR3 protein. The sample gives fewer than 250,000 distinct CDR3 sequences, 50% to 55% of which show up once; approximately 15% is in the top ten. The CDR3 contains 15 residues. The germline CDR1 and CDR2 sequences are MDHEN and SYDVKM. The ends were cut back, 6 bases at V and 0 bases at J, with 15 bases in the middle. The sample taken for sequencing was sorted CD4+, CD8+, or CD8+CD57+ T cells (not recorded which) from PBMCs. This chain links TRBV28 with TRBJ2-7, with D possibly TRBD2 on 5 matching bases. The receptor was derived from a human donor in good health, serving as a control. The CDR3 protein is CASSIASGDSYEQYF. For the CDR3, the DNA is TGTGCCAGCAGCATCGCCTCCGGGGACTCCTACGAGCAGTACTTC.